Listed here is a single TCR beta chain. Antigen specificity is unknown. This entry comes from a study of stem cell transplantation in POMP-related autoinflammatory disease. Assay: immunoSEQ multiplex PCR; the TCRdb copy retains only in-frame clones and omits some. This sample yields around 9,700 clones, of which approximately 89% are seen a single time; more than 2.5% belongs to the top ten. PRAID featured prominent immunodeficiency. This CDR3 region has 17 residues. Germline loops: CDR1 SQVTM, CDR2 ANQGSEA. V dropped 1 base and J dropped 2 bases, with 19 bases sitting between them. Study-wide points: Unique TRB V-J gene pairings were limited in number in patients with PRAID. PRAID patients trended toward lower TRB diversity and higher clonality in all analyzed T-cell subsets.

Source: CD8+ T cells from PBMCs, taken before stem cell transplantation. The rearrangement links TRBV29-1 to TRBJ2-3; TRBD2 might be the D (6 bases). The clonotype originates from a human donor with POMP-related autoinflammation and immune dysregulation (PRAID). The CDR3 region is CSVEGILLAGFTDTQYF. The CDR3 region has the DNA TGCAGCGTTGAAGGGATTCTACTAGCAGGGTTCACAGATACGCAGTATTTT.